The rows below give T cell receptor beta chains drawn from one sample of a study of blood T cell repertoires in COVID-19. Repertoires were generated with immunoSEQ multiplex PCR, while TCRdb's copy carries only in-frame clones and drops some. The sample yields around 250,000 clones, around 85% seen once. The sequenced sample consisted of PBMCs or T cells enriched from blood (not recorded which). These receptors were collected from a woman in her forties or fifties with acute COVID-19. The CDR3 runs from the conserved cysteine through the conserved F or W. The order of the fields is CDR3 DNA, CDR3 protein, clone size, D gene, V gene, J gene. D genes are given only for firm matches. A row's size may be missing; if present it is once, few, many or a size class.

cdr3_nt: TGCGCCAGCAGCCAAGATAGTCCAAGCTCCTACAATGAGCAGTTCTTC
cdr3_aa: CASSQDSPSSYNEQFF
clone_size: .
d_call: .
v_call: TRBV4-1
j_call: TRBJ2-1

cdr3_nt: TGTGCCAGTAGGCCGGGAGCCGGAAGTGCTGGCTACACCTTC
cdr3_aa: CASRPGAGSAGYTF
clone_size: .
d_call: .
v_call: TRBV19
j_call: TRBJ1-2

cdr3_nt: TGTGCCAGCAGTCACCGGGACAGGGAGGCTGAAGCTTTCTTT
cdr3_aa: CASSHRDREAEAFF
clone_size: .
d_call: TRBD1
v_call: TRBV6-5
j_call: TRBJ1-1

cdr3_nt: TGTGCCAGCTCACCCCTAGGGGATGATGGCTACACCTTC
cdr3_aa: CASSPLGDDGYTF
clone_size: .
d_call: .
v_call: TRBV18
j_call: TRBJ1-2

cdr3_nt: TGTGCCAGTACCCCCGACCCGGGTTCCAATCAGCCCCAGCATTTT
cdr3_aa: CASTPDPGSNQPQHF
clone_size: .
d_call: .
v_call: TRBV19
j_call: TRBJ1-5

cdr3_nt: TGTGCCAGCAGCTTAGAACTTAGCGGGGGGGACCAAGAGACCCAGTACTTC
cdr3_aa: CASSLELSGGDQETQYF
clone_size: .
d_call: TRBD2
v_call: TRBV11-2
j_call: TRBJ2-5

cdr3_nt: TGTGCCAGCAGCTTAGGTGCCACTTCCTATAATTCACCCCTCCACTTT
cdr3_aa: CASSLGATSYNSPLHF
clone_size: .
d_call: .
v_call: TRBV7-2
j_call: TRBJ1-6

cdr3_nt: TGTGCCAGCAGCTTGGCGAGCACTGAAGCTTTCTTT
cdr3_aa: CASSLASTEAFF
clone_size: .
d_call: .
v_call: TRBV5-6
j_call: TRBJ1-1

cdr3_nt: TGTGCCAGTAGTGGTAGCCAGCTTAATGAAAAACTGTTTTTT
cdr3_aa: CASSGSQLNEKLFF
clone_size: .
d_call: .
v_call: TRBV19
j_call: TRBJ1-4

cdr3_nt: TGTGCCAGCAGTGAACTGGGGAGTGGGAGCAATCAGCCCCAGCATTTT
cdr3_aa: CASSELGSGSNQPQHF
clone_size: .
d_call: .
v_call: TRBV6-1
j_call: TRBJ1-5

cdr3_nt: TGTGCCAGCAGGCCTCAGGGCCCATATAATTCACCCCTCCACTTT
cdr3_aa: CASRPQGPYNSPLHF
clone_size: .
d_call: .
v_call: TRBV6-6
j_call: TRBJ1-6

cdr3_nt: TGTGCCAGCAGCTCCGGGACAGGGTTTGGCAATGGCTACACCTTC
cdr3_aa: CASSSGTGFGNGYTF
clone_size: .
d_call: TRBD1
v_call: TRBV5-5
j_call: TRBJ1-2

cdr3_nt: TGTGCCAGCAGCCTGGGACTAGCGGGGGCCCAGTACTTC
cdr3_aa: CASSLGLAGAQYF
clone_size: .
d_call: TRBD2
v_call: TRBV11-3
j_call: TRBJ2-5

cdr3_nt: TGTGCCAGCAGCAGGCCCTCTAGCGGGAGCTACAATGAGCAGTTCTTC
cdr3_aa: CASSRPSSGSYNEQFF
clone_size: .
d_call: TRBD2
v_call: TRBV5-6
j_call: TRBJ2-1

cdr3_nt: TGTGCCAGCAGTTCCCGGGTAATGAAGTGTGGAAACACCATATATTTT
cdr3_aa: CASSSRVMKCGNTIYF
clone_size: .
d_call: .
v_call: TRBV27
j_call: TRBJ1-3

cdr3_nt: TGTGCCAGTGCTCCCCAAAGGACTAGTTCGGGCAATGAGCAGTTCTTC
cdr3_aa: CASAPQRTSSGNEQFF
clone_size: .
d_call: TRBD2
v_call: TRBV19
j_call: TRBJ2-1

cdr3_nt: TGCAGCGTTTCCAGGGAAGACTATGGCTACACCTTC
cdr3_aa: CSVSREDYGYTF
clone_size: .
d_call: .
v_call: TRBV29-1
j_call: TRBJ1-2

cdr3_nt: TGTGCCAGCAGCTTACAATCCCCTGAAGCTTTCTTT
cdr3_aa: CASSLQSPEAFF
clone_size: .
d_call: .
v_call: TRBV7-9
j_call: TRBJ1-1

cdr3_nt: TGTGCCAGTAGTATTCCGGACACGTATCAGCCCCAGCATTTT
cdr3_aa: CASSIPDTYQPQHF
clone_size: .
d_call: .
v_call: TRBV19
j_call: TRBJ1-5

cdr3_nt: TGTGCCAGCAGTGAGTACTCGGGACAGGGAGGCACCGGGGAGCTGTTTTTT
cdr3_aa: CASSEYSGQGGTGELFF
clone_size: .
d_call: TRBD1
v_call: TRBV27
j_call: TRBJ2-2

cdr3_nt: TGTGCCAGCTCACCACTGATCGACAGTCAAAAACTGTTTTTT
cdr3_aa: CASSPLIDSQKLFF
clone_size: .
d_call: .
v_call: TRBV18
j_call: TRBJ1-4

cdr3_nt: TGTGCCAGCAGTTTATCGGGGACCTACAATGAGCAGTTCTTC
cdr3_aa: CASSLSGTYNEQFF
clone_size: once
d_call: .
v_call: TRBV6-2/TRBV6-3
j_call: TRBJ2-1

cdr3_nt: TGTGCCAGCAGCCCCGAGGACATCTACAATGAGCAGTTCTTC
cdr3_aa: CASSPEDIYNEQFF
clone_size: .
d_call: .
v_call: TRBV7-2
j_call: TRBJ2-1

cdr3_nt: TGTGCCAGCAGTGGACTAGCGGGGGGGCGGGAGTTCTTC
cdr3_aa: CASSGLAGGREFF
clone_size: .
d_call: TRBD2
v_call: TRBV12-3/TRBV12-4
j_call: TRBJ2-1

cdr3_nt: TGCGCCAGCAGCCCGACTGTCCAAGAGACCCAGTACTTC
cdr3_aa: CASSPTVQETQYF
clone_size: .
d_call: .
v_call: TRBV5-1
j_call: TRBJ2-5

cdr3_nt: TGCAGCGTTGATGTAGGGAGTAACTATGGCTACACCTTC
cdr3_aa: CSVDVGSNYGYTF
clone_size: once
d_call: .
v_call: TRBV29-1
j_call: TRBJ1-2